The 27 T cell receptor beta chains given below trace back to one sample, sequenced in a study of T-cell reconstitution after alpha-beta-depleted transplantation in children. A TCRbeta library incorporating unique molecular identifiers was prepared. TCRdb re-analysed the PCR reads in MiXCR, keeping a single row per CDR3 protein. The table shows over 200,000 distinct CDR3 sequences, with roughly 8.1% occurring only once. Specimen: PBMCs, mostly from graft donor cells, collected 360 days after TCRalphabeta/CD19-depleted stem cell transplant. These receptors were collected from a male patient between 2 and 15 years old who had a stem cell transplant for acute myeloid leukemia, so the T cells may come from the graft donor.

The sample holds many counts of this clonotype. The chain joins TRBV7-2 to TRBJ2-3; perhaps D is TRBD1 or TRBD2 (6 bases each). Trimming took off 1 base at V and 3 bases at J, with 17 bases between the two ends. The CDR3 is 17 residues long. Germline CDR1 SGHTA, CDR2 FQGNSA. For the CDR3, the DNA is TGTGCCAGCAGCTTAGGCCGGGGGCACCTGGGGACAGATACGCAGTATTTT. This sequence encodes CASSLGRGHLGTDTQYF. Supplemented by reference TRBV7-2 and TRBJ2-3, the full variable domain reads GAGVSQSPSNKVTEKGKDVELRCDPISGHTALYWYRQSLGQGLEFLIYFQGNSAPDKSGLPSDRFSAERTGGSVSTLTIQRTQQEDSAVYLCASSLGRGHLGTDTQYFGPGTRLTVL.

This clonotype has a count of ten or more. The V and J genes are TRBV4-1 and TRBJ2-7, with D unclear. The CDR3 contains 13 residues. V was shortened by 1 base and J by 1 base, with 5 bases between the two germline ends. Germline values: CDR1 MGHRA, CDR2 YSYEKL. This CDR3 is CASSQVGSYEQYV. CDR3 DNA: TGCGCCAGCAGCCAAGTCGGTTCCTACGAGCAGTACGTC.

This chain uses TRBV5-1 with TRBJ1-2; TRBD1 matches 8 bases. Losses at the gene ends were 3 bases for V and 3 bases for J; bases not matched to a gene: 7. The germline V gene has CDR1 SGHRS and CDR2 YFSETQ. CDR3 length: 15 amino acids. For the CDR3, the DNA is TGCGCCAGCAGCTATGGCTCGACAGGGGACTATGGCTACACCTTC. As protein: CASSYGSTGDYGYTF.

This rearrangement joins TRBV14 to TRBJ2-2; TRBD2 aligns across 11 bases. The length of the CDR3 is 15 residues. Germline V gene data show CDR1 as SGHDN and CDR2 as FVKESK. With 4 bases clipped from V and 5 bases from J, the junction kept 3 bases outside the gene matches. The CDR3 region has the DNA TGTGCCAGCAGCCGACTAGCGGGAAAGACCGGGGAGCTGTTTTTT. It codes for CASSRLAGKTGELFF. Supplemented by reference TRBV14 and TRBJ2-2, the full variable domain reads EAGVTQFPSHSVIEKGQTVTLRCDPISGHDNLYWYRRVMGKEIKFLLHFVKESKQDESGMPNNRFLAERTGGTYSTLKVQPAELEDSGVYFCASSRLAGKTGELFFGEGSRLTVL.

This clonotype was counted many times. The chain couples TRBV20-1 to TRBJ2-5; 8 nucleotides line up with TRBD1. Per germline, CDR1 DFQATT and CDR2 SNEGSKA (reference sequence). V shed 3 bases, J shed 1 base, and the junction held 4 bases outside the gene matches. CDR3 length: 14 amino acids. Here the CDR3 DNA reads TGCAGTGCTAGTGGGACAGGTGGCCAAGAGACCCAGTACTTC. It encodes CSASGTGGQETQYF.

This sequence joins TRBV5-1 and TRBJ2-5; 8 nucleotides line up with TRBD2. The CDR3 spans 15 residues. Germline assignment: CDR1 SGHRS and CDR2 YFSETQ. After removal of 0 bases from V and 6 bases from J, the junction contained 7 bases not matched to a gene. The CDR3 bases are TGCGCCAGCAGCTTGGCCCTAGCGGGTGTAAAGACCCAGTACTTC. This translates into CASSLALAGVKTQYF.

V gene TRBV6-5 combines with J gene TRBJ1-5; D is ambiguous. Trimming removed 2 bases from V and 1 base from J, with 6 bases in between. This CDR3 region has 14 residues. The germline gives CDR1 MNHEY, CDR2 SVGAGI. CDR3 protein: CASSYRQSNQPQHF. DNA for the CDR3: TGTGCCAGCAGTTACCGGCAAAGCAATCAGCCCCAGCATTTT.

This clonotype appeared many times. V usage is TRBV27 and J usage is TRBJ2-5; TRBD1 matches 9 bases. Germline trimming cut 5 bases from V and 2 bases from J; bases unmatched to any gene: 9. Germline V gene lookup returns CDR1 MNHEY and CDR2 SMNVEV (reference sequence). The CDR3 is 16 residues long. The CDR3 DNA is TGTGCCAGCAGTGGGGACAGGGCATTCTATCAAGAGACCCAGTACTTC. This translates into CASSGDRAFYQETQYF.

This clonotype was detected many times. The DNA of the CDR3 is TGCAGCGCTGGATCCGGGACTAGCGCGAGCACAGATACGCAGTATTTT. It translates to CSAGSGTSASTDTQYF. The chain carries TRBV29-1 and TRBJ2-3, with 10 bases lining up with TRBD2. The CDR3 is made up of 16 amino acids. Germline CDR1 is SQVTM and CDR2 is ANQGSEA. Unmatched junction bases numbered 10, after V lost 7 bases and J lost 0 bases.

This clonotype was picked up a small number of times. The CDR3 loop is CSAGSGGPKETQYF. The CDR3, as DNA: TGCAGTGCCGGTAGCGGGGGGCCTAAAGAGACCCAGTACTTC. This sequence joins TRBV20-1 and TRBJ2-5; 10 nucleotides match TRBD2. CDR1 is DFQATT and CDR2 is SNEGSKA in the germline V gene (reference sequence). V was pared by 6 bases and J by 3 bases, with 7 bases of the junction left unmatched. This CDR3 is 14 amino acids long.

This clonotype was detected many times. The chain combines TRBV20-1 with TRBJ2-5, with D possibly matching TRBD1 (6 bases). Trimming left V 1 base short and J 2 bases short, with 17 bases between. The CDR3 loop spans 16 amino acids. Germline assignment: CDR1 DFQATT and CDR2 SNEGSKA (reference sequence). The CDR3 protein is CSARGLVLTGQETQYF. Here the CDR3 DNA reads TGCAGTGCTAGAGGATTAGTGCTAACAGGGCAAGAGACCCAGTACTTC.

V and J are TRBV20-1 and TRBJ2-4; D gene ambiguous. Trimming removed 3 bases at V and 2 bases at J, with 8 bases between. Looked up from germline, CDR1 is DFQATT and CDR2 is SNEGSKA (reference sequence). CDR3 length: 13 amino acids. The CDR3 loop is CSASNRPKNIQYF. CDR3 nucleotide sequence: TGCAGTGCTAGTAACCGGCCCAAAAACATTCAGTACTTC.

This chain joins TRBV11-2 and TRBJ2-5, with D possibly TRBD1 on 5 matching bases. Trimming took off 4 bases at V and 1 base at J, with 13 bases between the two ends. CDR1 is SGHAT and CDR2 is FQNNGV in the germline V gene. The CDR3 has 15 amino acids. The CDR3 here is CASSSFQGPQETQYF. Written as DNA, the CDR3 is TGTGCCAGCAGCTCCTTCCAGGGTCCCCAAGAGACCCAGTACTTC.

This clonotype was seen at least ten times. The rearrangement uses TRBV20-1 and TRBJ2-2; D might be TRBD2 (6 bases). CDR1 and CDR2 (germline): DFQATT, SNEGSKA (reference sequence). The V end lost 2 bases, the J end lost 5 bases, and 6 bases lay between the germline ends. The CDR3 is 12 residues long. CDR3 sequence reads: CSARRGTGELFF. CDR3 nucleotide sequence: TGCAGTGCTAGACGGGGGACCGGGGAGCTGTTTTTT.

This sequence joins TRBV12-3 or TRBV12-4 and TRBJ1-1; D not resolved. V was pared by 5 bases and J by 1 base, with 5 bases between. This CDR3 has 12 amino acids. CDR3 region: CASSAWNTEAFF. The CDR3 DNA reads TGTGCCAGCAGTGCCTGGAACACTGAAGCTTTCTTT.

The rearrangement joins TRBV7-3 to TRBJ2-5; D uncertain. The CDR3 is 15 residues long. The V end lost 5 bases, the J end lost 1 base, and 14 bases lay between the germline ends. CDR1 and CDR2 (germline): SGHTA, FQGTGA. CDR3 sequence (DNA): TGTGCCAGCAGCCCGACCTTCCGGGCCCAAGAGACCCAGTACTTC. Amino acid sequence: CASSPTFRAQETQYF.

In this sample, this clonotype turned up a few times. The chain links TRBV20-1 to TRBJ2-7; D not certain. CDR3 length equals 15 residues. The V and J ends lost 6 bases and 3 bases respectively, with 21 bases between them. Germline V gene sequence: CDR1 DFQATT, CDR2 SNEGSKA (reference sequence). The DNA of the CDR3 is TGCAGTGCGTACCCTCGGGCAGGCTCCAACTACGAGCAGTACTTC. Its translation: CSAYPRAGSNYEQYF.

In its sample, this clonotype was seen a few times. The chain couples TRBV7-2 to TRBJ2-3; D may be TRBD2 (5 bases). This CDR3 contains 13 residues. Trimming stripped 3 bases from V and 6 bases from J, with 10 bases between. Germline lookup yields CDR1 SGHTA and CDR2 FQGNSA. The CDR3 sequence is CASSLRVADTQYF. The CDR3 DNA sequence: TGTGCCAGCAGCTTGAGAGTAGCGGATACGCAGTATTTT.

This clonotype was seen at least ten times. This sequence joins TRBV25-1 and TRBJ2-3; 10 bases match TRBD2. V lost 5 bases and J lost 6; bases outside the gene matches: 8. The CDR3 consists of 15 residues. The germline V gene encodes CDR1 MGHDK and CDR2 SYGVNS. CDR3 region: CASSWEGLASDTQYF. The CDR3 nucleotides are TGTGCCAGCAGTTGGGAGGGACTAGCGTCGGATACGCAGTATTTT. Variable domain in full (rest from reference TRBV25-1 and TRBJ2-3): EADIYQTPRYLVIGTGKKITLECSQTMGHDKMYWYQQDPGMELHLIHYSYGVNSTEKGDLSSESTVSRIRTEHFPLTLESARPSHTSQYLCASSWEGLASDTQYFGPGTRLTVL.

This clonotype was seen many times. CDR3 in DNA: TGTGCCAGCAGCAACGGACAGGGCCTCAGTTCACCCCTCCACTTT. It specifies CASSNGQGLSSPLHF. This rearrangement joins TRBV7-9 to TRBJ1-6; 8 bases map to TRBD1. Per the germline V gene, CDR1 is SEHNR and CDR2 is FQNEAQ (reference sequence). Trimming cost V 5 bases and J 9 bases; bases outside gene matches: 9. The CDR3 length is 15 residues.

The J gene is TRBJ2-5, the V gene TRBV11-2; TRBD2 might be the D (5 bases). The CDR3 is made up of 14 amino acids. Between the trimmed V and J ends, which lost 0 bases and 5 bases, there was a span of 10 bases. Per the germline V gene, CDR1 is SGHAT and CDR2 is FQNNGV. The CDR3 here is CASSLDPGSETQYF. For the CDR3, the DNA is TGTGCCAGCAGCTTAGATCCGGGATCTGAGACCCAGTACTTC.

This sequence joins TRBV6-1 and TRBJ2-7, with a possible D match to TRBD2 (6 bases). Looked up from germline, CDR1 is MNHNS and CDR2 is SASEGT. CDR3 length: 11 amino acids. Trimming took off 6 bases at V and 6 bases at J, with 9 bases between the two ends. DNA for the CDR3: TGTGCCAGCAGCGTGGGAGGCGAGCAGTACGTC. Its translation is CASSVGGEQYV.

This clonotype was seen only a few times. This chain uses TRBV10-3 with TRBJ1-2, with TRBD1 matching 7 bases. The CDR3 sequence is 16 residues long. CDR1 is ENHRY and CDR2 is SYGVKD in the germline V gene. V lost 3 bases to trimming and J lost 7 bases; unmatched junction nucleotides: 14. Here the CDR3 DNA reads TGTGCCATCAGTGACCCCGGCAAGGGGGCGGAGAGTGGCTACACCTTC. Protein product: CAISDPGKGAESGYTF.

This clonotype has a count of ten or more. CDR3 in amino acids: CATSPGPQGYGYTF. The CDR3 DNA sequence: TGTGCAACCAGTCCGGGTCCGCAAGGGTATGGCTACACCTTC. V gene TRBV7-9 combines with J gene TRBJ1-2; D ambiguous. This CDR3 is built from 14 residues. Germline-derived CDR1 and CDR2 are SEHNR and FQNEAQ (reference sequence).

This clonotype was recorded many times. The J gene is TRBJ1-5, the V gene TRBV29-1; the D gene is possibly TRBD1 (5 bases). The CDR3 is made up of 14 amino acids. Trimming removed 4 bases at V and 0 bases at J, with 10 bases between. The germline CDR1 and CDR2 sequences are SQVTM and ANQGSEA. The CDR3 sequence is CSVVEGNSNQPQHF. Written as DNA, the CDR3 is TGCAGCGTTGTTGAGGGGAATAGCAATCAGCCCCAGCATTTT.

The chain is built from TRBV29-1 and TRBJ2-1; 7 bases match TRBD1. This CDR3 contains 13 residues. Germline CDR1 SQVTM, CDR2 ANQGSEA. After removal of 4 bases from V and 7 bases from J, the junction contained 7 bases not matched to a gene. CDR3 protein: CSVVDRFVNEQFF. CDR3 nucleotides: TGCAGCGTTGTGGACAGGTTCGTGAATGAGCAGTTCTTC.

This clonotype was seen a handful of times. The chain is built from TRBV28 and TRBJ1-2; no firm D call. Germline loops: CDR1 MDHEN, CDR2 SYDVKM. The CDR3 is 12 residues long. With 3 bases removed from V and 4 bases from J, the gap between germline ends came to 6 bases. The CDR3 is CASSLAVYGYTF. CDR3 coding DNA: TGTGCCAGCAGTTTGGCAGTCTATGGCTACACCTTC.